The 3 T cell receptor beta chains listed next were all sequenced from one sample in a study of neurological immune-mediated disorders. TCRdb recomputed calls from the 5' RACE reads with MiXCR, one row per CDR3 protein. The table shows roughly 50,000 distinct CDR3 sequences, with 4% to 5.5% occurring only once. The sequenced sample consisted of PBMCs. The origin of the receptors is an older woman with multiple sclerosis.

This clonotype came up many times. The V call is TRBV12-3 or TRBV12-4, the J call TRBJ1-1; TRBD1 might be the D (5 bases). Trimming cost V 6 bases and J 0 bases, with 14 bases left between them. The CDR3 length is 15 residues. This CDR3 reads CASRPSGQLNTEAFF. The DNA of the CDR3 is TGTGCCAGCAGACCATCGGGGCAGCTGAACACTGAAGCTTTCTTT.

This clonotype was counted ten times or more. V gene TRBV28 combines with J gene TRBJ1-2, with D hard to call. This CDR3 is built from 17 residues. Trimming took 6 bases from V and 2 from J, leaving 22 bases between them. The germline gives CDR1 MDHEN, CDR2 SYDVKM. The CDR3 DNA follows: TGTGCCAGCAGGACTCCGGCCTCAGACCGAAACAACTATGGCTACACCTTC. Its protein product is CASRTPASDRNNYGYTF.

Ten or more counts support this clonotype. The CDR3 DNA reads TGTGCCAGCAGCCCTCAGGGGCGGGGAGAGACCCAGTACTTC. Translation gives CASSPQGRGETQYF. V usage is TRBV2 and J usage is TRBJ2-5; D is perhaps TRBD1 or TRBD2 (6 bases each). The V and J ends lost 6 bases and 4 bases respectively, with 15 bases between them. CDR1 SNHLY and CDR2 FYNNEI come from the germline V gene. This CDR3 has 14 residues.